These 9 T cell receptor beta chains came from one sample sequenced in a study of blood T cells in healthy people across ages. Primed by a sample-barcoded 5' primer and a J-beta primer mix, a second PCR proceeded for about 6 to 12 cycles. TCRdb independently ran MiXCR on the 5' RACE reads; one entry per CDR3 protein. The table records fewer than 1 million distinct CDR3 sequences, under 45% of them present only once. Sequencing was performed on blood. Receptors originate from a man in his 60s in good health.

This clonotype turned up a few times. The J gene is TRBJ2-3, the V gene TRBV7-2; possible D gene TRBD2, 6 bases. This CDR3 is 15 amino acids long. V lost 3 bases and J 5 bases, leaving 15 bases between the germline ends. Germline V gene lookup returns CDR1 SGHTA and CDR2 FQGNSA. CDR3 protein: CASSFRRGSGDTQYF. The CDR3 DNA follows: TGTGCCAGCAGCTTCCGTCGGGGGTCGGGAGATACGCAGTATTTT. Supplemented by reference TRBV7-2 and TRBJ2-3, the full variable domain reads GAGVSQSPSNKVTEKGKDVELRCDPISGHTALYWYRQSLGQGLEFLIYFQGNSAPDKSGLPSDRFSAERTGGSVSTLTIQRTQQEDSAVYLCASSFRRGSGDTQYFGPGTRLTVL.

The chain is built from TRBV12-3 or TRBV12-4 and TRBJ1-1, with D possibly being TRBD1 (6 bases). The CDR3 is 13 amino acids. Trimming took 5 bases from V and 4 from J, leaving 11 bases between them. The CDR3 sequence: CASSPGVPTEAFF. The CDR3 bases are TGTGCCAGCAGTCCAGGGGTGCCCACTGAAGCTTTCTTT.

The rearrangement links TRBV9 to TRBJ2-5; TRBD1 matches at 7 bases. Near its end, the DNA agrees better with TRBJ2-7, so the J call may be wrong. Germline loops: CDR1 SGDLS, CDR2 YYNGEE. The CDR3 loop spans 14 amino acids. CDR3 sequence (DNA): TGTGCCAGCAGCGCCGGGGACAGTACCTACGAGCAGTACTTC. As protein: CASSAGDSTYEQYF.

The chain couples TRBV20-1 to TRBJ2-5; the D gene is possibly TRBD1 (6 bases). The end of the DNA is better explained by TRBJ2-7, so the J call may be wrong. CDR3 length: 13 residues. CDR1 and CDR2 from the germline V gene are DFQATT and SNEGSKA (reference sequence). The chain's CDR3 is CSACSDRIYEQYF. In nucleotides, the CDR3 is TGCAGTGCTTGCTCGGACAGAATTTACGAGCAGTACTTC.

V is TRBV7-6 and J is TRBJ1-2; TRBD1 matches at 9 bases. This CDR3 has 15 amino acids. J lost 1 base, V lost 4 bases, and 4 bases had no gene match. CDR1 SGHVS and CDR2 FNYEAQ come from the germline V gene. The DNA for the CDR3 is TGTGCCAGCAGCTCGTACAGGGGGCTTAACTATGGCTACACCTTC. Translation: CASSSYRGLNYGYTF. Using reference TRBV7-6 and TRBJ1-2 for the parts outside the CDR3, the full variable domain is GAGVSQSPRYKVTKRGQDVALRCDPISGHVSLYWYRQALGQGPEFLTYFNYEAQQDKSGLPNDRFSAERPEGSISTLTIQRTEQRDSAMYRCASSSYRGLNYGYTFGSGTRLTVV.

A remark on this clonotype: One junction end disagrees with the germline gene, perhaps due to a read error. The V and J genes are TRBV7-3 and TRBJ2-3, with D hard to call. Germline CDR1 reads SGHTA; CDR2 reads FQGTGA. The CDR3 has 14 amino acids. The CDR3: CASSLGRLTDTEYF. DNA of the CDR3: TGTGCCAGCAGCTTAGGACGGCTCACAGATACGGAGTATTTT.

This chain links TRBV19 with TRBJ2-1; the match to TRBD2 covers 8 bases. The ends lost 5 bases at V and 7 bases at J; junction bases unmatched: 13. CDR3 length: 16 residues. CDR1 is LNHDA and CDR2 is SQIVND in the germline V gene (reference sequence). The CDR3 bases are TGTGCCAGTAGTTTCTATACCGGGGGGGTCGGTAATGAGCAGTTCTTC. Translating it yields CASSFYTGGVGNEQFF.

This clonotype has a handful of counts. CDR3 sequence reads: CASSLGQGRPTDTQYF. DNA of the CDR3: TGTGCCAGCAGCTTAGGACAGGGGCGACCCACAGATACGCAGTATTTT. The rearrangement links TRBV7-8 to TRBJ2-3; 8 bases align to TRBD1. This CDR3 contains 16 residues. Germline loops: CDR1 SGHVS, CDR2 FQNEAQ. V gave up 1 base and J gave up 2 bases; unmatched junction bases: 5.

The V and J genes are TRBV6-5 and TRBJ1-5; no clear D gene. With 6 bases removed from V and 3 bases from J, the gap between germline ends came to 9 bases. The CDR3 consists of 13 residues. Germline CDR1 and CDR2: MNHEY and SVGAGI. CDR3 loop: CASRYSLNQPQHF. CDR3 coding DNA: TGTGCCAGCAGATACAGTCTCAATCAGCCCCAGCATTTT.